Described below is a single T cell receptor beta chain sequence and its context. This clone was observed a single time. The specificity of this receptor is unknown. No much larger clonotype is one base removed from it; base qualities were not supplied. These data come from a study of T cells in narcolepsy (dated by TCRdb to about 2018). Regarding the complete study: Healthy control donors were enrolled in the study alongside patients who had narcolepsy type 1 or type 2 (NT1, NT2). The study sought autoreactive T cells targeting hypocretin neuron self-antigens (hypocretin, TRIB2) in narcolepsy patients, using TCR Vbeta sequencing to track clonotypes in blood and CSF.

The germline V gene supplies CDR1 SNHLY and CDR2 FYNNEI. The V and J ends are trimmed by 7 bases and 1 base, leaving 13 bases between them. Inclusive of the bounding cysteine and phenylalanine, the CDR3 is 14 residues long. Of the read, only the CDR3 DNA is kept; its 42 bases are in frame from base 1. The investigation overall reported the following: Certain blood memory CD4+ repertoires from patients and controls had no sequences that matched autoreactive T cell clones. Autoreactive clonotypes were reported to be detected serially in the blood of the same patients and of different patients, but not in the blood of healthy controls. Numbers of sequenced blood memory CD4+ clonotypes were comparable, with averages of some 40,000 in patients and roughly 34,000 in controls. Plots that compared CSF and blood CD4+ T cell clonotypes from the same patient highlighted HCRT-specific and TRIB2-specific autoreactive clonotypes.

For TCR Vbeta sequencing, memory CD4+ T cells were sorted ex vivo from the peripheral blood of both healthy controls and narcolepsy patients. The library was built by means of the immunoSEQ multiplex PCR assay. TCRdb stores this immuneACCESS table with in-frame sequences only. Part of the clones is absent; in the studies checked, under half of the shortfall reflects unresolved V genes, and no reason is known for the rest. The sample records tens of thousands of clones, 83% of which are singletons. The ten largest account for roughly 0.7% of the sample. What was sequenced was memory (CD45RA-) CD4+ T cells from blood. Taken with the paper, the label for cell subset or site translates to: memory T cells sorted ex vivo from peripheral blood. The chain is encoded by TRBV2 joined to TRBJ1-1; a weak D assignment points to TRBD1 (5 bases agree). The sequence derives from a human donor in good health. This receptor carries the CDR3 CASMVAGQNTEAFF. The sequenced DNA is TGTGCCAGCATGGTGGCAGGGCAGAACACTGAAGCTTTCTTT.